This TCR beta chain was profiled in a study of T cell responses to AZD1222 COVID-19 vaccine. As for this clone: Its antigen is unknown.

Study-level findings and limits: Recipients of two AZD1222 doses showed rising Spike-specific TCR breadth and depth. Donors were mostly white British, more females; clonal diversity possibly underestimated. None of the repertoires were sampled until the peak T cell response had passed. The study found vaccine-associated CD4 TCRs spanning spike, dominant at 160-218 and 743-854.

Germline V gene data show CDR1 as SNHLY and CDR2 as FYNNEI. V trimming: 2 bases; J trimming: 0 bases; junction bases outside the gene matches: 7. There are 16 residues in the CDR3. Here immunoSEQ multiplex PCR was the method, and the copy in TCRdb shows in-frame clones only, minus some. Among some 93,000 clones, over 75% were seen once, and the ten largest hold about 12%. The chain has TRBV2 and TRBJ2-7; 7 bases match TRBD2. This receptor was obtained from an adult who received the AZD1222 COVID-19 vaccine. The sample consisted of peripheral blood, taken 28 days after the second AZD1222 dose. CDR3 loop: CASSEQRASGSYEQYF. CDR3 nucleotides: TGTGCCAGCAGTGAACAGAGGGCTAGCGGCTCCTACGAGCAGTACTTC. The full variable domain, with the rest looked up from reference TRBV2 and TRBJ2-7, is EPEVTQTPSHQVTQMGQEVILRCVPISNHLYFYWYRQILGQKVEFLVSFYNNEISEKSEIFDDQFSVERPDGSNFTLKIRSTKLEDSAMYFCASSEQRASGSYEQYFGPGTRLTVT.